The sequence of this T cell receptor beta chain was determined in a study of identical twins. Points from the study as a whole: There was more out-of-frame TCR alpha sharing in monozygotic twins than models estimated. Findings depended on cross-sectional statistics rather than tracking the same donors. Carriage of fewer insertions was seen in abundant cord blood beta clonotypes, whereas memory repertoires showed none.

Comment on this clonotype: The antigen is not known.

The donors were all healthy and Caucasian. Trimming removed 5 bases at V and 4 bases at J, with 15 bases between. The germline CDR1 and CDR2 sequences are SGHAT and FQDESV (reference sequence). CDR3 length: 15 residues. TCRdb passed the 5' RACE reads through MiXCR, listing each CDR3 protein once. The sample lists 350,000 or so distinct CDR3 sequences; 9% to 10% were seen once. Sequencing input: naive T cells sorted from blood. V and J are TRBV11-1 and TRBJ2-1; D might be TRBD2 (6 bases). This receptor was taken from a woman in her 50s in good health. The CDR3 sequence is CASSRGAGTYNEQFF. CDR3 in DNA: TGTGCCAGCAGCCGCGGTGCGGGAACTTACAATGAGCAGTTCTTC.